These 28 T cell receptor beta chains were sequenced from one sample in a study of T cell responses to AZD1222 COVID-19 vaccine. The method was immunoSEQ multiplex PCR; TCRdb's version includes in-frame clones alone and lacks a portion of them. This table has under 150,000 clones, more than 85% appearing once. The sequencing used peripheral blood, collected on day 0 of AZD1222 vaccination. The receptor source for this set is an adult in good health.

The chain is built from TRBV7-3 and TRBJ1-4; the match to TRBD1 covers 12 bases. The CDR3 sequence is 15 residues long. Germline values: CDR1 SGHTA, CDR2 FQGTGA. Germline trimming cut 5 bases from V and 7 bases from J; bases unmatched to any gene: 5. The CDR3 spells CASSRGQGAGEKLFF. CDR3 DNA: TGTGCCAGCAGCCGGGGACAGGGGGCAGGTGAAAAACTGTTTTTT.

This CDR3 reads CAISDPISGRARNEQFF. The DNA of the CDR3 is TGTGCCATCAGTGACCCAATTAGCGGGAGGGCACGAAATGAGCAGTTCTTC. The chain joins TRBV10-3 to TRBJ2-1, with 11 bases matching TRBD2. CDR3 length: 17 amino acids. The ends lost 3 bases at V and 7 bases at J; junction bases unmatched: 11. Germline V gene data show CDR1 as ENHRY and CDR2 as SYGVKD.

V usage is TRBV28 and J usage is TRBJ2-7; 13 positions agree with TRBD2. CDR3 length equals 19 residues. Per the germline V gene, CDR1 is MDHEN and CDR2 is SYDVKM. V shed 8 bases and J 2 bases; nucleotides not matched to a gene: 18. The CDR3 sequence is CASGGLAGIRSRGTYEQYF. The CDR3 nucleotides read TGTGCCAGCGGGGGACTAGCGGGGATTAGGAGTCGGGGGACCTACGAGCAGTACTTC.

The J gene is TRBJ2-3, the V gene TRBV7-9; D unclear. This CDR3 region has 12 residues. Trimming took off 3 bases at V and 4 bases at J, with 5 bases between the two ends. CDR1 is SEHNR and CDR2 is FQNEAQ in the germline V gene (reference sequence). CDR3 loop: CASSFRADTQYF. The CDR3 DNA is TGTGCCAGCAGCTTTCGTGCAGATACGCAGTATTTT.

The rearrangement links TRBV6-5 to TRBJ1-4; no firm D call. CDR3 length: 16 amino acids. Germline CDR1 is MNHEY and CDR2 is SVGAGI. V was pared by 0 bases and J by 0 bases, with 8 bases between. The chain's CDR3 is CASSYSPGPTNEKLFF. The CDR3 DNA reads TGTGCCAGCAGTTACTCCCCGGGCCCAACTAATGAAAAACTGTTTTTT.

This chain's CDR3 is CASRERAVNTEAFF. CDR3 nucleotides: TGTGCCAGCAGAGAAAGGGCGGTGAACACTGAAGCTTTCTTT. J is TRBJ1-1 and V is TRBV3-1 (or the pseudogene TRBV3-2), with no clear D. The CDR3 is 14 residues long. Trimming left V 6 bases short and J 0 bases short, with 11 bases between. CDR1 and CDR2 from the germline V gene are LGHDT and YNNKEL (reference sequence).

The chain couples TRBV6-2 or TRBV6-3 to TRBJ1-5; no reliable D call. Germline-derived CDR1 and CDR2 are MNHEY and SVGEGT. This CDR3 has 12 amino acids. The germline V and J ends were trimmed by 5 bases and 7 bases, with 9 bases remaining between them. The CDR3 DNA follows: TGTGCCAGCAGTAACGGTGGGCAGCCCCAGCATTTT. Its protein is CASSNGGQPQHF.

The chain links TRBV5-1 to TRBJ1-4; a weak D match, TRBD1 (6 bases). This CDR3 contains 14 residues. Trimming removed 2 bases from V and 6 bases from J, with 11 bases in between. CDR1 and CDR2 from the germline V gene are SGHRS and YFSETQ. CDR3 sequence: CASSLLGGDEKLFF. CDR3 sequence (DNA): TGCGCCAGCAGCTTACTAGGGGGAGATGAAAAACTGTTTTTT.

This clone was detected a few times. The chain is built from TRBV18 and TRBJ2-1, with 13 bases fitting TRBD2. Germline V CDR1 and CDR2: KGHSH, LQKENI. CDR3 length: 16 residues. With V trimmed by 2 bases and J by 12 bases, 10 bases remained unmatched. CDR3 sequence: CASSPGTSGDPRGQFF. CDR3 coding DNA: TGTGCCAGCTCACCAGGGACTAGCGGGGACCCACGGGGGCAGTTCTTC.

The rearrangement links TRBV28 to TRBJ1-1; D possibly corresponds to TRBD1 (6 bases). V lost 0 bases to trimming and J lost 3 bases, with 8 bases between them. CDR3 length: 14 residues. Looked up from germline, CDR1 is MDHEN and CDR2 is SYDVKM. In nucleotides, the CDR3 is TGTGCCAGCAGTTTATGGGAGGGGGACACTGAAGCTTTCTTT. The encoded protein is CASSLWEGDTEAFF.

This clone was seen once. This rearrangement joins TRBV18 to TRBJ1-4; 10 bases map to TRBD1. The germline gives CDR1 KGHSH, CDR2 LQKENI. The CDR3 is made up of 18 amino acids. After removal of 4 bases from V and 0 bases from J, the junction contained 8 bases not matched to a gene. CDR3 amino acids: CASSRTGGLFATNEKLFF. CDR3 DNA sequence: TGTGCCAGCTCACGGACAGGGGGTCTTTTTGCAACTAATGAAAAACTGTTTTTT.

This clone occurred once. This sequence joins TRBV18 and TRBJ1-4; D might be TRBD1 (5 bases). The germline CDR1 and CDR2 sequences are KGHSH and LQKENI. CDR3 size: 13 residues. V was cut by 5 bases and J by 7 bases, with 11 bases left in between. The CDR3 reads CASSAGTAEKLFF. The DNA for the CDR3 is TGTGCCAGCTCAGCGGGGACCGCTGAAAAACTGTTTTTT. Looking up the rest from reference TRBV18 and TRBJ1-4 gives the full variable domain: NAGVMQNPRHLVRRRGQEARLRCSPMKGHSHVYWYRQLPEEGLKFMVYLQKENIIDESGMPKERFSAEFPKEGPSILRIQQVVRGDSAAYFCASSAGTAEKLFFGSGTQLSVL.

The CDR3: CASSLSALAPYEQYF. DNA for the CDR3: TGCGCCAGCAGCCTTAGCGCCCTAGCCCCTTACGAGCAGTACTTC. The gene calls are TRBV4-1 and TRBJ2-7, with a tentative D call TRBD2 (5 bases). CDR1 and CDR2 (germline): MGHRA, YSYEKL. The V gene lost 4 bases and the J gene lost 4 bases, with 17 bases spanning the gap. The CDR3 totals 15 residues.

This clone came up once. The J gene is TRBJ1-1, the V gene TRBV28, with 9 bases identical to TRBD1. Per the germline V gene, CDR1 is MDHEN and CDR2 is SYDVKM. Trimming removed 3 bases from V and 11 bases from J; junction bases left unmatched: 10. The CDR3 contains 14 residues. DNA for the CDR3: TGTGCCAGCAGTTTGGGACAGGGCGAAGAGTCGGCTTTCTTT. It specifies CASSLGQGEESAFF.

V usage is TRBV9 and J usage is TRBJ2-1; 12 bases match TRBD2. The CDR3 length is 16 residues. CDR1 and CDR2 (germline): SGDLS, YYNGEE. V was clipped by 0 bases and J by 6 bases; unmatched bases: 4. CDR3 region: CASSVVGLAGINEQFF. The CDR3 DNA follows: TGTGCCAGCAGCGTAGTGGGACTAGCGGGCATCAATGAGCAGTTCTTC.

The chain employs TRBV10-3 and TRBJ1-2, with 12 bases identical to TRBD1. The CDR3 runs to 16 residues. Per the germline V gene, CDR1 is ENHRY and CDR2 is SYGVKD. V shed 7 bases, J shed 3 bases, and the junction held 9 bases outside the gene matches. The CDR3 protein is CAITGTGGTSDYGYTF. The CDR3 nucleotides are TGTGCCATCACCGGGACAGGGGGCACATCCGACTATGGCTACACCTTC.

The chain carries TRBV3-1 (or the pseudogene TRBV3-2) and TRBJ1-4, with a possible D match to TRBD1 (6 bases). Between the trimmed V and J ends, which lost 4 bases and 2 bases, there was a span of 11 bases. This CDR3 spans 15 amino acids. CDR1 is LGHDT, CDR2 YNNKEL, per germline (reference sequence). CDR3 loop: CASSLLGGTNEKLFF. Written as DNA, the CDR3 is TGTGCCAGCAGCCTACTGGGGGGCACTAATGAAAAACTGTTTTTT.

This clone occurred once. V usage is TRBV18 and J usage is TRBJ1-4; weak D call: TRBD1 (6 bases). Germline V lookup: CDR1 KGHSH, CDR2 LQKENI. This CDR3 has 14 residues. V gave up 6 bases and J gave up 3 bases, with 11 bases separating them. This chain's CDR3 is CASSPGQPNEKLFF. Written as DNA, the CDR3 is TGTGCCAGCTCCCCCGGACAGCCTAATGAAAAACTGTTTTTT.

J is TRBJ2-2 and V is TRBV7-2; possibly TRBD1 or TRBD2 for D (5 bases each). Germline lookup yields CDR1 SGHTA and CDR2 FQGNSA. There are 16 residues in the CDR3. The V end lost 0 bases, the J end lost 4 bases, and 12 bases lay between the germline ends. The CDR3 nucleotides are TGTGCCAGCAGCTTAGCCGGGACGACAATCACCGGGGAGCTGTTTTTT. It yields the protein CASSLAGTTITGELFF.

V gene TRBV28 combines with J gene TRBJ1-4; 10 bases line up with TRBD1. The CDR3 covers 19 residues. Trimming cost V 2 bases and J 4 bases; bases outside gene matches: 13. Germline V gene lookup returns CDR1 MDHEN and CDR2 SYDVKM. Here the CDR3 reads CASSLQRLDRGRINEKLFF. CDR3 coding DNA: TGTGCCAGCAGTTTACAACGCCTCGACAGGGGGCGAATTAATGAAAAACTGTTTTTT. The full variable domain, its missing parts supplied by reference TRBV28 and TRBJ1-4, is DVKVTQSSRYLVKRTGEKVFLECVQDMDHENMFWYRQDPGLGLRLIYFSYDVKMKEKGDIPEGYSVSREKKERFSLILESASTNQTSMYLCASSLQRLDRGRINEKLFFGSGTQLSVL.

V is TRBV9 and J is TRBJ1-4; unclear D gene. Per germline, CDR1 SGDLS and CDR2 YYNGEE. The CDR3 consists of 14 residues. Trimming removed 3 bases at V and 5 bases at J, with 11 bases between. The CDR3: CASSATDGNEKLFF. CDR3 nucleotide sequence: TGTGCCAGCAGCGCAACGGACGGGAATGAAAAACTGTTTTTT.

This CDR3 is CASSYLGQANQPQHF. CDR3 nucleotides: TGTGCCAGCAGTTACCTGGGACAGGCCAATCAGCCCCAGCATTTT. The chain links TRBV6-6 to TRBJ1-5; 8 bases are a match to TRBD1. Looked up from germline, CDR1 is MNHNY and CDR2 is SVGAGI (reference sequence). V dropped 2 bases and J dropped 3; count of bases not matched to a gene: 3. The CDR3 has 15 residues.

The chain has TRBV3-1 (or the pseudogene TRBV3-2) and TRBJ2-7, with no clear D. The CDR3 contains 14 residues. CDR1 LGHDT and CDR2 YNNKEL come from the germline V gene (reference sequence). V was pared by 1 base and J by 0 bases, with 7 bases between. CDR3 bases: TGTGCCAGCAGCCAAGCCCTCACCTCCTACGAGCAGTACTTC. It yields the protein CASSQALTSYEQYF.

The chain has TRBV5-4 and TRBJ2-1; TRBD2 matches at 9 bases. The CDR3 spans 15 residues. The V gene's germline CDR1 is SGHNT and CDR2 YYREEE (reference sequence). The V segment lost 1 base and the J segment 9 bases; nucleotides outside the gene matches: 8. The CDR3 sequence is CASSLRAGGGGEQFF. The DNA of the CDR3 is TGTGCCAGCAGCTTGCGAGCGGGAGGTGGGGGTGAGCAGTTCTTC. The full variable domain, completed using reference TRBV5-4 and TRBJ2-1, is ETGVTQSPTHLIKTRGQQVTLRCSSQSGHNTVSWYQQALGQGPQFIFQYYREEENGRGNFPPRFSGLQFPNYSSELNVNALELDDSALYLCASSLRAGGGGEQFFGPGTRLTVL.

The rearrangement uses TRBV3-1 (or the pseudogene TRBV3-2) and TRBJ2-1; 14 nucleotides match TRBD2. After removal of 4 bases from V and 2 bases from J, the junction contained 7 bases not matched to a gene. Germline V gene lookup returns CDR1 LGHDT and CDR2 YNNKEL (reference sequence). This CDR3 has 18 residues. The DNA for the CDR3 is TGTGCCAGCAGCCCCCCCAGACTAGCGGGAGGGCCCTACAATGAGCAGTTCTTC. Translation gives CASSPPRLAGGPYNEQFF.

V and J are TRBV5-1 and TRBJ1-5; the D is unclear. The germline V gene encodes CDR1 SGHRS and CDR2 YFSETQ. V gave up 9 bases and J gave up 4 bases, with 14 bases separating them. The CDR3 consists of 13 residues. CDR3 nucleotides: TGCGCCACCTCAGAGACGCCTAATCAGCCCCAGCATTTT. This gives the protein CATSETPNQPQHF.

The CDR3 nucleotides read TGTGCCAGTAGTATAGTTGGGGGAGCCTACGAGCAGTACTTC. Its protein product is CASSIVGGAYEQYF. This chain connects TRBV19 to TRBJ2-7; either TRBD1 or TRBD2 may fit D (5 bases each). The germline V gene has CDR1 LNHDA and CDR2 SQIVND (reference sequence). The CDR3 runs to 14 residues. With 1 base removed from V and 2 bases from J, the gap between germline ends came to 9 bases.

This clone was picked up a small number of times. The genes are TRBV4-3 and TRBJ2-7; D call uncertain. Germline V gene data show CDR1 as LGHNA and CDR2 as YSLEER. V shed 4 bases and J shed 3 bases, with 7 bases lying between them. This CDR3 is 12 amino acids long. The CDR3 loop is CASSPDHYEQYF. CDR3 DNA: TGCGCCAGCAGCCCGGACCACTACGAGCAGTACTTC.